This T cell receptor beta chain originates from a study of PD-1 blockade in classical Hodgkin lymphoma. CDR3 length: 16 amino acids. Assay used: immunoSEQ multiplex PCR; TCRdb lists only in-frame clones, some missing. Of about 44,000 clones listed, roughly two thirds are singletons. As for time point: cycle 4 day 1 (C4D1), after around six weeks of nivolumab. Every patient experienced relapse after autologous stem cell transplantation, and brentuximab vedotin exposure varied. The rearrangement uses TRBV21-1 and TRBJ2-3; the table's TRBD2 call for D was not verified on the DNA. TRBV21-1 is a documented pseudogene. This TCR derives from a human donor with classical Hodgkin lymphoma. Sequencing used peripheral blood mononuclear cells (PBMCs), obtained before the fourth cycle of nivolumab. The CDR3 DNA reads as TGTGCCAGCAGCCCTCTGAGAAGGGAGTCAGAAGATACGCAGTATTTT. Translated: CASSPLRRESEDTQYF.